This T cell receptor (beta chain) comes out of a study of regulatory T cells in long-lasting Graves disease. Germline-derived CDR1 and CDR2 are MNHNS and SASEGT. This CDR3 region has 13 residues. The V gene end was trimmed by 10 bases and the J gene end by 9 bases; junction bases not matched to a gene: 10. Documented time point: newly diagnosed GD, antithyroid drugs for less than 3 months. Construction of the TCR library relied on RNA isolated from PBMCs. Library construction for TCR beta used iRepertoire HTBI primers and Arm-PCR of CDR3 regions. Each CDR3 protein gets one entry after TCRdb re-called the multiplex PCR reads with MiXCR. Among 350,000 to 500,000 distinct CDR3 sequences, less than 20% were seen once, and the ten largest hold over 8.5%. These data also formed part of another study, on T cells in Graves' hyperthyroidism and ophthalmopathy.

The chain couples TRBV6-1 to TRBJ1-5; 9 bases are a match to TRBD1. The sample was peripheral blood mononuclear cells (PBMCs), taken at new diagnosis, from a patient treated with antithyroid drugs. The sequence was obtained from a woman in her twenties or thirties with Graves disease. The CDR3: CATTGQGYLPQHF. In nucleotides, the CDR3 is TGTGCCACAACCGGACAGGGGTATTTGCCCCAGCATTTT.